This T cell receptor beta chain emerged from a study of PD-1 blockade in mismatch repair-deficient tumors. Across the study: Patients had some twelve mismatch repair-deficient cancer types, all previously treated and progressing.

Every patient had mismatch repair deficiency by PCR or immunohistochemistry. TCRs were sequenced from a few patients responding to pembrolizumab. V was pared by 0 bases and J by 4 bases, with 5 bases of the junction left unmatched. The CDR3 is made up of 16 amino acids. Germline CDR1 is WNHNN and CDR2 is SYGVQD (reference sequence). Clones were sequenced by immunoSEQ multiplex PCR, and TCRdb holds only the in-frame ones, with some missing. The repertoire holds about 66,000 clones, 70% to 85% seen once, with 4.5% to 6% in the top ten. This specimen consisted of peripheral blood, obtained 2 weeks after starting pembrolizumab. This chain links TRBV10-1 with TRBJ2-5; 10 bases are a match to TRBD2. This clonotype originated in an adult with mismatch repair-deficient cancer. The CDR3 DNA reads as TGCGCCAGCAGTGAGTCTCCTAGCGGGAGTGGAGAGACCCAGTACTTC. It codes for CASSESPSGSGETQYF.